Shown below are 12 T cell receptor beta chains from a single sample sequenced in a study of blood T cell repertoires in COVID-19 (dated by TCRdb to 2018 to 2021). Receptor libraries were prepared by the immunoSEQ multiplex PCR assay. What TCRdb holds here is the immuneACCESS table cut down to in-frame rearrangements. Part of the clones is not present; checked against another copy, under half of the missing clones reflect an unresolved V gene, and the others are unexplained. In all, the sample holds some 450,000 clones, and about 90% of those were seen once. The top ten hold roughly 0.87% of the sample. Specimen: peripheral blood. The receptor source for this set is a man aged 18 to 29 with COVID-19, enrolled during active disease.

CDR3 protein: CASSYQSGTSGSHQETQYF. In DNA form, the CDR3 reads TGTGCCAGCAGCTACCAATCCGGGACTAGCGGGAGCCACCAAGAGACCCAGTACTTC. V and J are TRBV7-2 and TRBJ2-5; the match to TRBD2 covers 14 bases. After removal of 4 bases from V and 0 bases from J, the junction contained 10 bases not matched to a gene. CDR3 length equals 19 residues. Germline loops: CDR1 SGHTA, CDR2 FQGNSA.

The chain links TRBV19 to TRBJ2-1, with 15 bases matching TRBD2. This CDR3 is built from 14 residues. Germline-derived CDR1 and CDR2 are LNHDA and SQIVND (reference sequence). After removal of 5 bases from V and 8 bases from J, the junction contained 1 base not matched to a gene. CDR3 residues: CASSGTSGGYEQFF. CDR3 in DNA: TGTGCCAGTAGTGGGACTAGCGGGGGGTATGAGCAGTTCTTC.

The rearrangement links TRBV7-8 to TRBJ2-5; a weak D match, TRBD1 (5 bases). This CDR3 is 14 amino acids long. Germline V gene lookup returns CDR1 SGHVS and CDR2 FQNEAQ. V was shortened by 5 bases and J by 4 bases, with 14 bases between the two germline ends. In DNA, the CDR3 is TGTGCCAGCAGCGACGACAGTTTGAGAGAGACCCAGTACTTC. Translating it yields CASSDDSLRETQYF.

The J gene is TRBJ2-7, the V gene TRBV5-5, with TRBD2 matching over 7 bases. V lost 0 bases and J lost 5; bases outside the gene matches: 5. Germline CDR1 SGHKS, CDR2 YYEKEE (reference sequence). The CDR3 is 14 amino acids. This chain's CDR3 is CASSLGRGSDEQYF. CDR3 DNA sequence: TGTGCCAGCAGCTTGGGGCGCGGGAGCGACGAGCAGTACTTC.

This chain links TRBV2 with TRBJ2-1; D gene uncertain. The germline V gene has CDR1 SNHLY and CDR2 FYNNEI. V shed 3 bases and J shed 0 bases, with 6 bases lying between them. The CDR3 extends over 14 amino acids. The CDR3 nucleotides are TGTGCCAGCAGTGACCACAGCTCCTACAATGAGCAGTTCTTC. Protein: CASSDHSSYNEQFF.

The CDR3 sequence: CASSSSHPQETQYF. In DNA form, the CDR3 reads TGTGCCAGCAGCTCGAGCCACCCTCAAGAGACCCAGTACTTC. The chain joins TRBV7-3 to TRBJ2-5; D is unresolved. V lost 4 bases and J 2 bases, leaving 11 bases between the germline ends. Germline V CDR1 and CDR2: SGHTA, FQGTGA. The CDR3 is made up of 14 amino acids.

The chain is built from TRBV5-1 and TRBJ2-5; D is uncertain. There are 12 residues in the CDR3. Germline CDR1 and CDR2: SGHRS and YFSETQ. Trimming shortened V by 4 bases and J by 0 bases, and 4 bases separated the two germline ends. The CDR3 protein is CASSRNQETQYF. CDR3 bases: TGCGCCAGCAGCCGTAACCAAGAGACCCAGTACTTC.

CDR3 sequence: CASSLLWSGVYEQYF. For the CDR3, the DNA is TGTGCCAGCAGCCTACTTTGGTCCGGGGTCTACGAGCAGTACTTC. The V call is TRBV3-1 (or the pseudogene TRBV3-2), the J call TRBJ2-7; perhaps TRBD2 as D (5 bases). Trimming took 4 bases from V and 3 from J, leaving 16 bases between them. This CDR3 is built from 15 residues. Germline CDR1 is LGHDT and CDR2 is YNNKEL (reference sequence).

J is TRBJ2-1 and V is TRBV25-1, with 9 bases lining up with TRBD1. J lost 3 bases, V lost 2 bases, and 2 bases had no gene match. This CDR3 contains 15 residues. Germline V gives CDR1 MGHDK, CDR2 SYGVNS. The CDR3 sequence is CASSEPGQGYNEQFF. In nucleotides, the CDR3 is TGTGCCAGCAGTGAACCGGGACAGGGCTACAATGAGCAGTTCTTC.

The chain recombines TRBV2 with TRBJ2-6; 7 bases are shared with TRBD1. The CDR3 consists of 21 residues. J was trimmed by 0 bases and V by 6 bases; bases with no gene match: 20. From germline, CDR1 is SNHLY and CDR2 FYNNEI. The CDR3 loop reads CASSVAFILPTGSSGANVLTF. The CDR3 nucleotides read TGTGCCAGCAGCGTTGCTTTTATCCTCCCGACAGGGAGCTCTGGGGCCAACGTCCTGACTTTC. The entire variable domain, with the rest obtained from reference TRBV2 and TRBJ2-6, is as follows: EPEVTQTPSHQVTQMGQEVILRCVPISNHLYFYWYRQILGQKVEFLVSFYNNEISEKSEIFDDQFSVERPDGSNFTLKIRSTKLEDSAMYFCASSVAFILPTGSSGANVLTFGAGSRLTVL.

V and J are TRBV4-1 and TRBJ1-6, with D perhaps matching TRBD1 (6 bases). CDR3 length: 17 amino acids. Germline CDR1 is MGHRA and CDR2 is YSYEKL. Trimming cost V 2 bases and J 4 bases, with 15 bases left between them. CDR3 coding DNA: TGCGCCAGCAGCCAAAAGGAACAGGGAACTTATAATTCACCCCTCCACTTT. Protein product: CASSQKEQGTYNSPLHF.

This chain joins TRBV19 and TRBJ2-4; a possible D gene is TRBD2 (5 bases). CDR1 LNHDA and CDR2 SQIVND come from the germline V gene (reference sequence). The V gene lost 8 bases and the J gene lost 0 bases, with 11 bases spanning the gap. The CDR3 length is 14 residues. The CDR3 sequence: CASCEGLAKNIQYF. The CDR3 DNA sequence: TGTGCCAGTTGCGAGGGCCTAGCCAAAAACATTCAGTACTTC.